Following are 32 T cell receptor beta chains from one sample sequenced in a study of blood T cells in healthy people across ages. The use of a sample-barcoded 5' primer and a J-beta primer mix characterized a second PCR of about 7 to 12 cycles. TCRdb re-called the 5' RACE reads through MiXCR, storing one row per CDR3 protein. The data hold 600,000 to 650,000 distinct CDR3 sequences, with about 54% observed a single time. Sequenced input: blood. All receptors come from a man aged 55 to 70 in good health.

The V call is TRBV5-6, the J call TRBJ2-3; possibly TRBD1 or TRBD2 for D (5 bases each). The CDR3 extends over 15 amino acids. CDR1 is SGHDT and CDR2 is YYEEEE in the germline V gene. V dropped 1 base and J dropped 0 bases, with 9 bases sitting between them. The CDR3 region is CASSLWGISTDTQYF. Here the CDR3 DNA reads TGTGCCAGCAGCTTGTGGGGGATTAGCACAGATACGCAGTATTTT.

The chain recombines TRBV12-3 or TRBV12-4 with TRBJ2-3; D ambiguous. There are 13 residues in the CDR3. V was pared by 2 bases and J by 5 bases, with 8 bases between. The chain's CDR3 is CASSLTYRDTQYF. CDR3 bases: TGTGCCAGCAGTTTAACATATCGAGATACGCAGTATTTT.

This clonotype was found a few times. CDR3 in DNA: TGTGCCAGCCGCGAGGGCGCCACCTACGAGCAGTACTTC. Protein product: CASREGATYEQYF. V is TRBV12-3 or TRBV12-4 and J is TRBJ2-7; D may be TRBD2 (5 bases). The CDR3 covers 13 residues. V lost 8 bases and J lost 2, with 13 bases in between.

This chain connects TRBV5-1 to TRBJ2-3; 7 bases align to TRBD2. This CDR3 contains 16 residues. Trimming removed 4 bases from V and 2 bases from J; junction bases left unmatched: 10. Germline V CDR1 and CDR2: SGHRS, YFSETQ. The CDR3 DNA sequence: TGCGCCAGCAGCCTCCAAGCAGCGGGGCCCACAGATACGCAGTATTTT. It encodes CASSLQAAGPTDTQYF.

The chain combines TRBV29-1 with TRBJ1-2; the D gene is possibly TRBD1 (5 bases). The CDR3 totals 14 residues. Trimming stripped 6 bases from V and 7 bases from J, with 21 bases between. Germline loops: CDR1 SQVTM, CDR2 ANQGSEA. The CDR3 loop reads CSVVRDSGGGGYTF. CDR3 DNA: TGCAGCGTGGTCCGGGACTCGGGAGGAGGTGGCTACACCTTC.

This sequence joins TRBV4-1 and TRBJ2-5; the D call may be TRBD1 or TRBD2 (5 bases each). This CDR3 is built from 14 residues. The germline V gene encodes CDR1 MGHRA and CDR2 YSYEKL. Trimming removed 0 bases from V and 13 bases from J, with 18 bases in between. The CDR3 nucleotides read TGCGCCAGCAGCCAAGATGGGGCTAGCTCGGGCAGGTACTTC. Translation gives CASSQDGASSGRYF.

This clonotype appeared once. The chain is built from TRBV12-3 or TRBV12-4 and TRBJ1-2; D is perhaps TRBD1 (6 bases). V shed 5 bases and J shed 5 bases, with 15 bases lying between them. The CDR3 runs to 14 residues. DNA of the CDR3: TGTGCCAGCAGTCCTAACAGGGCGTCTTATGGCTACACCTTC. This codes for CASSPNRASYGYTF.

CDR3 sequence: CASSSSSTFLNEQFF. As DNA, the CDR3 is TGTGCCAGCAGTTCCAGTTCGACCTTTCTGAATGAGCAGTTCTTC. The chain has TRBV27 and TRBJ2-1; unclear D gene. The CDR3 sequence is 15 residues long. Trimming took off 4 bases at V and 7 bases at J, with 17 bases between the two ends. Per the germline V gene, CDR1 is MNHEY and CDR2 is SMNVEV (reference sequence).

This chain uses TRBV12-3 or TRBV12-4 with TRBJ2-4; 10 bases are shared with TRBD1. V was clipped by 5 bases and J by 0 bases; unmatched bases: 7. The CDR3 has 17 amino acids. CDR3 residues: CASSSPGQGEAKNIQYF. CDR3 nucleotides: TGTGCCAGCAGTAGCCCAGGACAGGGGGAAGCCAAAAACATTCAGTACTTC.

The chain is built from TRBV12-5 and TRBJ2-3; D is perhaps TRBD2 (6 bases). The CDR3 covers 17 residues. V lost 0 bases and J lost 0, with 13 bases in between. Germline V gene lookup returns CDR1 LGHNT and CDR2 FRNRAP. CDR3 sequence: CASGLVRGTPSTDTQYF. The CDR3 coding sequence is TGTGCTAGTGGTTTGGTACGGGGGACGCCCAGCACAGATACGCAGTATTTT.

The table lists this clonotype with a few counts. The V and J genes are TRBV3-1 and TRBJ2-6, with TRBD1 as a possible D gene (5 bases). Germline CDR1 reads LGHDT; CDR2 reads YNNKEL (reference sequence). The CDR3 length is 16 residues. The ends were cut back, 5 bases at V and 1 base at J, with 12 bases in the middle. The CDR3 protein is CASSAQGLSGANVLTF. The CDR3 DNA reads TGTGCCAGCAGCGCGCAGGGTCTGTCTGGGGCCAACGTCCTGACTTTC.

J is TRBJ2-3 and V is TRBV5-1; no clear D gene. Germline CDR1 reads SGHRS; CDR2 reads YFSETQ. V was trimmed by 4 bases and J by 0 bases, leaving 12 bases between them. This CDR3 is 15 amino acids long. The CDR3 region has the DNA TGCGCCAGCAGCCTACTACCTTCTAGCACAGATACGCAGTATTTT. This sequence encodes CASSLLPSSTDTQYF.

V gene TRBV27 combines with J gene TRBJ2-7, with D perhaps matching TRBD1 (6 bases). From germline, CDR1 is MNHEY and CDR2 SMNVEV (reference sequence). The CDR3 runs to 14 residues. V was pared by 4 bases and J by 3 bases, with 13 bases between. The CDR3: CASSSSGRGYEQYF. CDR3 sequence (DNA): TGTGCCAGCAGTTCCTCGGGCAGGGGCTACGAGCAGTACTTC.

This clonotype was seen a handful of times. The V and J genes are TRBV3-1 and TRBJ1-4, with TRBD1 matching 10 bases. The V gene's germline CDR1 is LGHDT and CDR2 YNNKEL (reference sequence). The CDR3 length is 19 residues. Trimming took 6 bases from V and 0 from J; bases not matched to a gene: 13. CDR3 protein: CASSYRYPGQGSTNEKLFF. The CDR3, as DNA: TGTGCCAGCAGTTATAGATATCCGGGACAGGGGTCAACTAATGAAAAACTGTTTTTT.

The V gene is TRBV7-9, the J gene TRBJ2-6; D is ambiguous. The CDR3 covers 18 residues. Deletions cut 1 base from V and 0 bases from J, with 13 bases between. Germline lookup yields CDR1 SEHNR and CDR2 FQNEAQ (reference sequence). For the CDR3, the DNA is TGTGCCAGCAGCTTAGGGGCAGAATACTCCTCTGGGGCCAACGTCCTGACTTTC. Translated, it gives CASSLGAEYSSGANVLTF.

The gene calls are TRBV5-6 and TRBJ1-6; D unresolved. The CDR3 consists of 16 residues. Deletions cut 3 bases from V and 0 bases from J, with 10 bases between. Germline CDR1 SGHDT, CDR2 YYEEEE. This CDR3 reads CASSSIGSSYNSPLHF. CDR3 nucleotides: TGTGCCAGCAGCTCAATTGGGAGCTCCTATAATTCACCCCTCCACTTT.

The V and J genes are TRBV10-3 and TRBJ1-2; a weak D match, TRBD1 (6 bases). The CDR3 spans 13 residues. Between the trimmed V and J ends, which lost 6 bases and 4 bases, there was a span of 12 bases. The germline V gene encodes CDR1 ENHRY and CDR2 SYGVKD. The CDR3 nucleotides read TGTGCCATCAGAGGACAGCAACTCTATGGCTACACCTTC. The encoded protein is CAIRGQQLYGYTF.

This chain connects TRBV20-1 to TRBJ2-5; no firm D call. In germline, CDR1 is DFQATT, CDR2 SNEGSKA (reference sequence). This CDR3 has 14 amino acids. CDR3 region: CSAWRPGPYETQYF. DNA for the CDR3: TGCAGCGCCTGGCGTCCGGGCCCTTATGAGACCCAGTACTTC.

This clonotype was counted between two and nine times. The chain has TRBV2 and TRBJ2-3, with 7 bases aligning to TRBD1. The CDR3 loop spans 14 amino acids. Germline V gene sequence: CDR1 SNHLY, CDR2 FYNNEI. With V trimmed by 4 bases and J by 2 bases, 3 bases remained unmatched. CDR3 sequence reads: CASSGTGYTDTQYF. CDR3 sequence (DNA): TGTGCCAGCAGTGGGACAGGCTACACAGATACGCAGTATTTT.

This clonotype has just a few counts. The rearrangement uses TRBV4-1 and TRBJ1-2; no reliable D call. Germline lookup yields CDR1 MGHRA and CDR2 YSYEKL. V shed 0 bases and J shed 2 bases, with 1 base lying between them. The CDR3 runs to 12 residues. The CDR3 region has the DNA TGCGCCAGCAGCCAAGAAAACTATGGCTACACCTTC. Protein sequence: CASSQENYGYTF.

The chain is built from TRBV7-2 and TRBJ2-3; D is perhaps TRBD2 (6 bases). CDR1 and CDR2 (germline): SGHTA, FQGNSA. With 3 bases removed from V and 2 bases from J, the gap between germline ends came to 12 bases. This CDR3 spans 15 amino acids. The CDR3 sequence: CASSFTEGLTDTQYF. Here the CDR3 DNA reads TGTGCCAGCAGCTTCACGGAGGGGCTCACAGATACGCAGTATTTT.

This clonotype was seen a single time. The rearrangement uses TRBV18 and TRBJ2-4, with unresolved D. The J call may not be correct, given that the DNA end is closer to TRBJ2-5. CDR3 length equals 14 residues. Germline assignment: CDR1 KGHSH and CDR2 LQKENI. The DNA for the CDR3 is TGTGCCAGCTCACCACCCATCTCCGGGGAGACCCAGTACTTC. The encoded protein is CASSPPISGETQYF.

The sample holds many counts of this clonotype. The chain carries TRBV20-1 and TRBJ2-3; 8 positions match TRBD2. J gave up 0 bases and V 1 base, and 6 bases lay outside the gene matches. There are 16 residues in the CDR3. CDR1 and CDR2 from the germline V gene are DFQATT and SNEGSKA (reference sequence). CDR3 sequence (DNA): TGCAGTGCTAGAGGGCGGCAGCGGGGGAGCACAGATACGCAGTATTTT. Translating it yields CSARGRQRGSTDTQYF.

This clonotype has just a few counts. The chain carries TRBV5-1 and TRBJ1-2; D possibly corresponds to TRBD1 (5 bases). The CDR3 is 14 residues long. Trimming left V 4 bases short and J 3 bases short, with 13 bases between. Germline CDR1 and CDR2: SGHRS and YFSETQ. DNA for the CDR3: TGCGCCAGCAGCACCGGGGACGGCTACTATGGCTACACCTTC. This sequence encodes CASSTGDGYYGYTF.

As DNA, the CDR3 is TGCGCCAGCAGGCCGGACAATAATTCACCCCTCCACTTT. It translates to CASRPDNNSPLHF. The chain employs TRBV5-1 and TRBJ1-6, with D perhaps TRBD1 (5 bases). With 5 bases removed from V and 5 bases from J, the gap between germline ends came to 8 bases. Germline assignment: CDR1 SGHRS and CDR2 YFSETQ. There are 13 residues in the CDR3. Supplemented by reference TRBV5-1 and TRBJ1-6, the full variable domain reads KAGVTQTPRYLIKTRGQQVTLSCSPISGHRSVSWYQQTPGQGLQFLFEYFSETQRNKGNFPGRFSGRQFSNSRSEMNVSTLELGDSALYLCASRPDNNSPLHFGNGTRLTVT.

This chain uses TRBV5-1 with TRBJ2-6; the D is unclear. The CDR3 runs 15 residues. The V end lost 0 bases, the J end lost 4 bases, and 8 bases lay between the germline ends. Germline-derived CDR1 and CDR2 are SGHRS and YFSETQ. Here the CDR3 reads CASSLVVGGANVLTF. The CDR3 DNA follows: TGCGCCAGCAGCTTGGTAGTCGGAGGGGCCAACGTCCTGACTTTC.

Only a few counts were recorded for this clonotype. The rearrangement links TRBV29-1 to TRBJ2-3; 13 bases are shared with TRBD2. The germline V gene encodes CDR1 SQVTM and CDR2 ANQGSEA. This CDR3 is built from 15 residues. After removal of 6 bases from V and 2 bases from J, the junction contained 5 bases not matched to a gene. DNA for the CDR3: TGCAGCGTCTCGGGACTAGCGGGGTTCACAGATACGCAGTATTTT. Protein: CSVSGLAGFTDTQYF.

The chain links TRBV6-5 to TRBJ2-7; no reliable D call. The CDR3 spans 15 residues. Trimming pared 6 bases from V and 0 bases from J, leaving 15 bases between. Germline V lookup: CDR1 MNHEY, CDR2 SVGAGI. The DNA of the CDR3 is TGTGCCAGCAGCCAGGTTGGGATAGGCTCCTACGAGCAGTACTTC. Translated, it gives CASSQVGIGSYEQYF.

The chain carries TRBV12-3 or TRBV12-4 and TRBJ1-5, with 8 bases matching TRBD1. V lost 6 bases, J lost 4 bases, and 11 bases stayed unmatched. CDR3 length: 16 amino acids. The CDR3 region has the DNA TGTGCCAGCAGCCCAGGGGCAGGGGGCGCGAATCAGCCCCAGCATTTT. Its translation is CASSPGAGGANQPQHF.

The CDR3 sequence: CASATRRGTTDTQYF. As DNA, the CDR3 is TGTGCCAGCGCTACTCGGCGGGGGACCACAGATACGCAGTATTTT. This chain connects TRBV6-6 to TRBJ2-3; TRBD2 matches 7 bases. The CDR3 contains 15 residues. Germline trimming cut 8 bases from V and 2 bases from J; bases unmatched to any gene: 10. The germline gives CDR1 MNHNY, CDR2 SVGAGI (reference sequence).

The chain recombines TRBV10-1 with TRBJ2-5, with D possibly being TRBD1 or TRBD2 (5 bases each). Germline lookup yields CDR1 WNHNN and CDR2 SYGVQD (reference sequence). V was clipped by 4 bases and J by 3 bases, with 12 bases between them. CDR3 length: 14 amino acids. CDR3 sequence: CASSGGGTEETQYF. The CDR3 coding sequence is TGCGCCAGCAGTGGAGGTGGGACGGAAGAGACCCAGTACTTC.

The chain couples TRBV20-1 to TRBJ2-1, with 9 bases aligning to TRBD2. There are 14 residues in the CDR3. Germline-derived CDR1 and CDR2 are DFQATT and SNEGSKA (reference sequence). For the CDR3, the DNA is TGCAGCGCCCTCGGGCTAGCGGGGTCCAATGAGCAGTTCTTC. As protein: CSALGLAGSNEQFF.